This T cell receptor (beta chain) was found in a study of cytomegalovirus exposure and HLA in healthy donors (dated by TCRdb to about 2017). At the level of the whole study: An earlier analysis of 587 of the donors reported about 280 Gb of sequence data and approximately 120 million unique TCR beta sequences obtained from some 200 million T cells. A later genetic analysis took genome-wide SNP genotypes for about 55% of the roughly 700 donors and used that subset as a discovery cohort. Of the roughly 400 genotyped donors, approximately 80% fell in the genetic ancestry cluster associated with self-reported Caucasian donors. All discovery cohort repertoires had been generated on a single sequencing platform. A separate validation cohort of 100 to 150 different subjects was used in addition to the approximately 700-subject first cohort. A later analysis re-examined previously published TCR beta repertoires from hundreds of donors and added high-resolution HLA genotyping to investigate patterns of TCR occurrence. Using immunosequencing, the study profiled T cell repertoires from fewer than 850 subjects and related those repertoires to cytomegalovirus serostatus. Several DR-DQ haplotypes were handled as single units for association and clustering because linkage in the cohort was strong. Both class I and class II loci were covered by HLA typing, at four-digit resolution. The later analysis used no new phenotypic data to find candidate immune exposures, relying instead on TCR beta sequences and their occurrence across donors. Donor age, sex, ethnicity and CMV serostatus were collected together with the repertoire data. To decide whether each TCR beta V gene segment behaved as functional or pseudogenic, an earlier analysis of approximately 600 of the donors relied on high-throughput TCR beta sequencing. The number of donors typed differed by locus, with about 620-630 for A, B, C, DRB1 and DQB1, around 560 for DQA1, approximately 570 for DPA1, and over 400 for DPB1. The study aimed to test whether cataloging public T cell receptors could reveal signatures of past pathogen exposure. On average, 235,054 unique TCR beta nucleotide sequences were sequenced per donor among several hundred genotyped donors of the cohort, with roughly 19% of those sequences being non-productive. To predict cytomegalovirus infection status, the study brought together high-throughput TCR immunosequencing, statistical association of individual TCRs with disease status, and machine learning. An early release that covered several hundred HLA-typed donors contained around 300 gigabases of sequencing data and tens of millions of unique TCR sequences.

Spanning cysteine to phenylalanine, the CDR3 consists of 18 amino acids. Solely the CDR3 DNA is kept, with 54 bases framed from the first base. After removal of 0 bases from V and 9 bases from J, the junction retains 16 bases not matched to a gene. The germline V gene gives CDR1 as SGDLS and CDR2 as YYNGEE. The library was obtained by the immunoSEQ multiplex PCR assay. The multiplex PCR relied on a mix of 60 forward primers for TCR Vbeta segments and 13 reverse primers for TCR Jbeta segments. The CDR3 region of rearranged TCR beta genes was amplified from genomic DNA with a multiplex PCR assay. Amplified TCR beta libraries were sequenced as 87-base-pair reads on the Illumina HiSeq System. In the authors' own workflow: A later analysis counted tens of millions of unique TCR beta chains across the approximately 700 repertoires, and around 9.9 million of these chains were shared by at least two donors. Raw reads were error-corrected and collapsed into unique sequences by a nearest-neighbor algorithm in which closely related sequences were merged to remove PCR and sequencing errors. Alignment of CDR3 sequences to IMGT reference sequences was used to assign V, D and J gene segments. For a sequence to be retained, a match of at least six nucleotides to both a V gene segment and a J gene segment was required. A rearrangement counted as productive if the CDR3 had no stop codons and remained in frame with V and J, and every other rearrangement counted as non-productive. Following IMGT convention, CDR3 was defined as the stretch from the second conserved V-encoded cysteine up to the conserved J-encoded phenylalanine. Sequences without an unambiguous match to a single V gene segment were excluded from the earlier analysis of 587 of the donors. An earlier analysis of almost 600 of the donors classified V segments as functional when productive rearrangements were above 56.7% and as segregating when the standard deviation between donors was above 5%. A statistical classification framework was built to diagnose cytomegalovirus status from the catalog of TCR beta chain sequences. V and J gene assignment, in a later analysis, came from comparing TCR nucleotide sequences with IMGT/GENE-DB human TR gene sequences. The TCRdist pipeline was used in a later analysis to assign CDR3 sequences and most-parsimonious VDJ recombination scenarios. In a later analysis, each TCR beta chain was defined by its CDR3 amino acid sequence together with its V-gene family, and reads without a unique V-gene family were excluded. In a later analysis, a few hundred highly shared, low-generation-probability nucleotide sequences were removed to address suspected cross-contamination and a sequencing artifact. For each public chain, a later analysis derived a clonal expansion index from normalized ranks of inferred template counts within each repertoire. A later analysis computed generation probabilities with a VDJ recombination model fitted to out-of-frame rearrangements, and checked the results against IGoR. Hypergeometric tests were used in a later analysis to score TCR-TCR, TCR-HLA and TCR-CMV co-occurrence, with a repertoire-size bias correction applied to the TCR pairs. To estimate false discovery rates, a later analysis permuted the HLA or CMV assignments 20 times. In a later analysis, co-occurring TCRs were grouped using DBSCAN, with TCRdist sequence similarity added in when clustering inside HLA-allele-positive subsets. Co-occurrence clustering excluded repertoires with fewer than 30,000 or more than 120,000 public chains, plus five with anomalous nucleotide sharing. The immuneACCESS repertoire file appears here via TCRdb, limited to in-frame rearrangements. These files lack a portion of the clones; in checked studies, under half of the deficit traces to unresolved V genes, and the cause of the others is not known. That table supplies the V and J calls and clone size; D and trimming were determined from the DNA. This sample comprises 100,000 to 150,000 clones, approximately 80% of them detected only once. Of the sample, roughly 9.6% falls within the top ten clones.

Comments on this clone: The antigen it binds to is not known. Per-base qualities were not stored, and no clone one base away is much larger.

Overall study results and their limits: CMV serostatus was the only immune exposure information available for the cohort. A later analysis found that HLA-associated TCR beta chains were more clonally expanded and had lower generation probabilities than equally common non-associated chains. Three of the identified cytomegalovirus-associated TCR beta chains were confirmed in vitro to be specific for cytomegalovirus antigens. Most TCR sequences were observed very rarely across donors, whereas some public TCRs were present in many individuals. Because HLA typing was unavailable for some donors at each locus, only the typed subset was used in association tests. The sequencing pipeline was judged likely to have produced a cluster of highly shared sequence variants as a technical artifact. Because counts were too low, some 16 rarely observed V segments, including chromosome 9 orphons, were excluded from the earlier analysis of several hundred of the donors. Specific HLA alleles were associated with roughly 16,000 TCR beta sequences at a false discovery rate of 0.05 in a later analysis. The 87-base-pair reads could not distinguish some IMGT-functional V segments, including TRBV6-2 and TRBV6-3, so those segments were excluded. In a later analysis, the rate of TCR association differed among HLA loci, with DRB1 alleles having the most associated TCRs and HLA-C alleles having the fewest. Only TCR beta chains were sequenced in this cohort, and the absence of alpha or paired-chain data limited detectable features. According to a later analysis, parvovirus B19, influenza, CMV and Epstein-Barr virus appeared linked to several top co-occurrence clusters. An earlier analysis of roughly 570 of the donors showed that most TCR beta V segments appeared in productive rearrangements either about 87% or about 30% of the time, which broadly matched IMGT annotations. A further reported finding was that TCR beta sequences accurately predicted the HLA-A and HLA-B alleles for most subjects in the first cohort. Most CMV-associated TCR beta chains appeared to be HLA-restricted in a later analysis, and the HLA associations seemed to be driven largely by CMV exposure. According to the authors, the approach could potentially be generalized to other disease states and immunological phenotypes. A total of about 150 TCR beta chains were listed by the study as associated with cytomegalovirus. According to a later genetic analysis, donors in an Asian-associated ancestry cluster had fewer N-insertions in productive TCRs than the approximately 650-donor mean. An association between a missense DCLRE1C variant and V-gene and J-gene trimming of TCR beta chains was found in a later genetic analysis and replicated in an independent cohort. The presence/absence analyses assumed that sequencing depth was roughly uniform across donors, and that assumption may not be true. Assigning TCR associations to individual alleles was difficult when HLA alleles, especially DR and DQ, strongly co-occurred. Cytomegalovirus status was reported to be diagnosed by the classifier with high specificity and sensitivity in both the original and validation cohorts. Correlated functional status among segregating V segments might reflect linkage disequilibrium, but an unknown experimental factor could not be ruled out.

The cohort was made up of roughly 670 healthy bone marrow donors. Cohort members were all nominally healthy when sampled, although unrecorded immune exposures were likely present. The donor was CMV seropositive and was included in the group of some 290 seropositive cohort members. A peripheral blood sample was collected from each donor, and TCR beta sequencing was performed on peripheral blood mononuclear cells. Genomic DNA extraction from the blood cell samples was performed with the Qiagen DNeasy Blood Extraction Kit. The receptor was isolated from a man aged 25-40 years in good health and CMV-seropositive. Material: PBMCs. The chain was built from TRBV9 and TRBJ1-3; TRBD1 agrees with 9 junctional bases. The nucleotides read TGTGCCAGCAGCGTAGTACCCGGGACAGGGTCGGTCGCGGGCACCATATATTTT. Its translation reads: CASSVVPGTGSVAGTIYF. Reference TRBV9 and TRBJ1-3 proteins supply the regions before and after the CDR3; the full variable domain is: DSGVTQTPKHLITATGQRVTLRCSPRSGDLSVYWYQQSLDQGLQFLIQYYNGEERAKGNILERFSAQQFPDLHSELNLSSLELGDSALYFCASSVVPGTGSVAGTIYFGEGSWLTVV.